This T cell receptor beta chain was retrieved from a study of T cells in Graves' hyperthyroidism and ophthalmopathy. Amplified TCR beta CDR3 regions came from RNA transcripts. A set of HTBI primers served as the primers for a first-round RT-PCR of the TCR CDR3. TCRdb re-analysed the multiplex PCR reads in MiXCR, keeping a single row per CDR3 protein. Among roughly 660,000 distinct CDR3 sequences listed, 17% were seen once. Sequences were obtained from blood. This sequence was found in a man aged 45-65 years with Graves' hyperthyroidism.

CDR3 in DNA: TGTGCCAGCAGCCCCCTCGGACAGAGATTCACAGATACGCAGTATTTT. It codes for CASSPLGQRFTDTQYF. The chain joins TRBV5-8 to TRBJ2-3; tentatively, D is TRBD1 (6 bases). Trimming pared 4 bases from V and 2 bases from J, leaving 17 bases between. The CDR3 is made up of 16 amino acids. Germline CDR1 SGHTS, CDR2 YDEGEE.